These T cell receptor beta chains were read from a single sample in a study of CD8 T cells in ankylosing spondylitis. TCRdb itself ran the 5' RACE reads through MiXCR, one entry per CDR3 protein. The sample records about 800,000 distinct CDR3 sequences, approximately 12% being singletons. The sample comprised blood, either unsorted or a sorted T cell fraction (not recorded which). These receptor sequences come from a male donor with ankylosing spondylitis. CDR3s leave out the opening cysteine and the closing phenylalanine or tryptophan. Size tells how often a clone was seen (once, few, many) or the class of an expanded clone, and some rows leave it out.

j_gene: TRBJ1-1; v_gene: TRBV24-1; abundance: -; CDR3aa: ATSDLVTGEDTEAF
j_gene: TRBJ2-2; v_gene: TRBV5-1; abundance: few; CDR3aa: ASRQADTGELF
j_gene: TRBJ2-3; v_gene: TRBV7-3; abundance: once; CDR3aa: ASSTGGALDTQY
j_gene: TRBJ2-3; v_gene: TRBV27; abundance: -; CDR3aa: ASSTASSTDTQY
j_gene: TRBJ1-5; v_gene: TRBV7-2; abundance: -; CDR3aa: ASSLRPGPNQPQH
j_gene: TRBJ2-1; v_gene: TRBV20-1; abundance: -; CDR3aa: SARDPLAGGDEQF
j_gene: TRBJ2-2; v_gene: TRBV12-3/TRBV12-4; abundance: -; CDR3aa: ASSPQGFSGELF
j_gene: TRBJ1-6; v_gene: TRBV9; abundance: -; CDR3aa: ASSVSPRDSPLH
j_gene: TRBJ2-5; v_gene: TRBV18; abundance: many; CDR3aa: ASSLIPDRGPGTQY
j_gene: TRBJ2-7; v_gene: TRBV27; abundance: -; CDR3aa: ASGARRSYEQY
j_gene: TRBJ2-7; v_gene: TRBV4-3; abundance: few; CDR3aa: ASSLIGRGYEQY
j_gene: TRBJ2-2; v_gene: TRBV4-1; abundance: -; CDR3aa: ASSQGRQGATGELF
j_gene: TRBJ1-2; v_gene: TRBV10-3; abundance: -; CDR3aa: AMLRAAGSNYGYT
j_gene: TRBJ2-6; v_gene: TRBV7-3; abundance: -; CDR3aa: ASSEGTPGANVLT
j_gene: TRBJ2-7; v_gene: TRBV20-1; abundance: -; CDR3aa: SAKMGTHEQY
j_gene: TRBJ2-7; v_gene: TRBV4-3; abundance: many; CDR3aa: ASSQVGRVGEQY
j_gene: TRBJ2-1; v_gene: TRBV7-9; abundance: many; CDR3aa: ASREQPRYNEQF
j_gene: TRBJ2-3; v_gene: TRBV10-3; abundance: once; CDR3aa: ATSESGAKTDTQY
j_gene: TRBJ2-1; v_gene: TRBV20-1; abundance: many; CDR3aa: SATGNEQF
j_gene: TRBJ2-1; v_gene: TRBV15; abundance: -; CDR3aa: ATSGRQGSEQF
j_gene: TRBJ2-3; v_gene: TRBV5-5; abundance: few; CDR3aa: ASSSRQVTDTQY
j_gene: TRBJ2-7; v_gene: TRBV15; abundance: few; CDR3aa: ATSRDYGGSSYEQY
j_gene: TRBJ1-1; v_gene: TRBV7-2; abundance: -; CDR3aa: ASSLGGSAF
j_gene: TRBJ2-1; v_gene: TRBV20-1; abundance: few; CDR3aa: SGRSGLPYNEQF
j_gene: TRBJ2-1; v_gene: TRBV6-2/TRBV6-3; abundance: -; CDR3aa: ASGPPMGQF
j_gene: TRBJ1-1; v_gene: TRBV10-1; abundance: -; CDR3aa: ASSERGQGGTEAF
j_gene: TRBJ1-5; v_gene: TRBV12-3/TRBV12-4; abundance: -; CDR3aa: ASSFSDITNQPQH
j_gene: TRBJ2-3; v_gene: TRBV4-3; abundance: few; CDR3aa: ASSQDLTGGVGDTQY
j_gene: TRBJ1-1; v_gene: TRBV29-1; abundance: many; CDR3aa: SVALLMNTEAF
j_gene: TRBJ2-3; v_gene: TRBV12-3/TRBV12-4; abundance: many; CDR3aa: ASYSTAGGGPDTQY
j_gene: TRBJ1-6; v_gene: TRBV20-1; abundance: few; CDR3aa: SATRTGISSYNSPLH
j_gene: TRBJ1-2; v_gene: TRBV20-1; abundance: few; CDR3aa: SAPTGLSANYGYT
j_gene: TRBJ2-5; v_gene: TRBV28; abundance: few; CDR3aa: ASTPGGDRETQY
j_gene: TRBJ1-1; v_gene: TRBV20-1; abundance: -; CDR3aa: SAAIVEAF
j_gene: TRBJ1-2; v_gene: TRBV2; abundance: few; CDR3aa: ASSEWGGTDYGYT
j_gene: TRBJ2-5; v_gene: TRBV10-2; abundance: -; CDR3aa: ASSESRTIPARETQY
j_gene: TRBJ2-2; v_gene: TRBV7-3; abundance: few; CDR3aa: ASSSLIGELF